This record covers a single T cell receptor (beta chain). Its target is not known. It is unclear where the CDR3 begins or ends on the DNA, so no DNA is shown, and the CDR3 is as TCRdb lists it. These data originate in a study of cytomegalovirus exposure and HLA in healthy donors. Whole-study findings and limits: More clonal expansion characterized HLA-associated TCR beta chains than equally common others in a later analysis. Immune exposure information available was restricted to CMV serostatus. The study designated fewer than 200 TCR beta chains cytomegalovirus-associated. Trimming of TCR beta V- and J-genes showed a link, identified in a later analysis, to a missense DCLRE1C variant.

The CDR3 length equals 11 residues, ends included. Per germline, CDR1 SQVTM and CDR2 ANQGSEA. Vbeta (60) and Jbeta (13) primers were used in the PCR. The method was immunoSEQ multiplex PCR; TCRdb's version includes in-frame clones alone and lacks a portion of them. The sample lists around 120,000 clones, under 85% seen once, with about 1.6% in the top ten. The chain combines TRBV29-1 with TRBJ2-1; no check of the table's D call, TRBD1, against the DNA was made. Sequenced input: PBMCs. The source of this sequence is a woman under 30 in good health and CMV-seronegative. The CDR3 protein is CSVGQGIEKFF.